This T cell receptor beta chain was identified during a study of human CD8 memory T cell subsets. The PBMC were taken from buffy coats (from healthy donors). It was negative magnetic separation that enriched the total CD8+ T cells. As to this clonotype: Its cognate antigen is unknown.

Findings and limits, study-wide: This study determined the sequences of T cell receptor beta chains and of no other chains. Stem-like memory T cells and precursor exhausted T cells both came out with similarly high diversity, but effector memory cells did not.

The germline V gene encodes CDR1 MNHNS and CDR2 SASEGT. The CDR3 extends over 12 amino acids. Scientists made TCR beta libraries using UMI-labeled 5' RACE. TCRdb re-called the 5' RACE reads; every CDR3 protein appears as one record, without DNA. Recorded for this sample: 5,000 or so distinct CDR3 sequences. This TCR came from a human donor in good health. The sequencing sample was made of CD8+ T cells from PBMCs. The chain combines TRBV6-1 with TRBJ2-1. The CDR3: CASSEAYNEQFF.